This TCR beta chain was sequenced in a study of blood T cell repertoires in COVID-19. Germline CDR1 is MGHRA and CDR2 is YSYEKL. The CDR3 extends over 15 amino acids. Trimming took 4 bases from V and 2 from J, leaving 12 bases between them. Methods used by the authors: Amplification of reference gene primers provided the estimated nucleated cell counts. TCRdb's table, derived via immunoSEQ multiplex PCR, lists solely in-frame clones and lacks some. V, J and clone size derive from that table, while D and trimming were established from the DNA sequence. The profile covers 90,000 to 120,000 clones, with over 80% appearing a single time and roughly 1.2% taken by the ten largest. This clone turned up a few times.

The sequencing input was peripheral blood. The chain links TRBV4-1 to TRBJ1-3; no firm D call. This TCR came from a woman aged 25-40 years with acute or convalescent COVID-19. CDR3 DNA: TGCGCCAGCAGCCCAGGCGGGGATCCTGGAAACACCATATATTTT. Translation: CASSPGGDPGNTIYF.